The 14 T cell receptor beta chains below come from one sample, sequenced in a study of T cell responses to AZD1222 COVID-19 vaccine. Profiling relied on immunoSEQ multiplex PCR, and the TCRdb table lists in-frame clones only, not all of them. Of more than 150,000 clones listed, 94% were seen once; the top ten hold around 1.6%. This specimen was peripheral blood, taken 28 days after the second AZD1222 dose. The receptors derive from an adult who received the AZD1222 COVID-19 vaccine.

The CDR3 DNA reads as TGTGCCAGCAGTCAGGGGGGACAGTTTGGAAACACCATATATTTT. It yields the protein CASSQGGQFGNTIYF. The chain uses TRBV28 and TRBJ1-3; 7 bases are shared with TRBD1. Germline lookup yields CDR1 MDHEN and CDR2 SYDVKM. The CDR3 is made up of 15 amino acids. Trimming at V came to 5 bases and at J to 3 bases, leaving 7 bases not matched to a gene.

CDR3 sequence: CASSYSGGAGADTQYF. CDR3 DNA: TGTGCCAGCAGCTATAGCGGGGGGGCCGGTGCAGATACGCAGTATTTT. V gene TRBV7-2 combines with J gene TRBJ2-3, with 11 bases fitting TRBD2. The CDR3 consists of 16 residues. Germline-derived CDR1 and CDR2 are SGHTA and FQGNSA. Trimming removed 4 bases from V and 4 bases from J; junction bases left unmatched: 7.

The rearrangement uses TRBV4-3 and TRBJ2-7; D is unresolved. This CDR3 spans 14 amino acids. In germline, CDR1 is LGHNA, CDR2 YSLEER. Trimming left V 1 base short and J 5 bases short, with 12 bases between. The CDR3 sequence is CASSQGFVGNEQYF. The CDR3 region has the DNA TGCGCCAGCAGCCAAGGTTTCGTCGGCAACGAGCAGTACTTC.

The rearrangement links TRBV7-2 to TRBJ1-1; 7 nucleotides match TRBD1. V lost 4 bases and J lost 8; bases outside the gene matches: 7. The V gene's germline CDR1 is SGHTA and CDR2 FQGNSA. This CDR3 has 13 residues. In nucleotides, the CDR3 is TGTGCCAGCAGCTACATGGCAGGGGGGGAAGCTTTCTTT. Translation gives CASSYMAGGEAFF.

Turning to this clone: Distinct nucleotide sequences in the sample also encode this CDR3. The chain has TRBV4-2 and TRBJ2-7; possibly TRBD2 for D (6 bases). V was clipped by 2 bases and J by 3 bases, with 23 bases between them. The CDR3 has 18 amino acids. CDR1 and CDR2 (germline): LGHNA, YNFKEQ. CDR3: CASSQFDGSLGGYYEQYF. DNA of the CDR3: TGTGCCAGCAGCCAATTTGACGGATCGCTCGGAGGGTACTACGAGCAGTACTTC.

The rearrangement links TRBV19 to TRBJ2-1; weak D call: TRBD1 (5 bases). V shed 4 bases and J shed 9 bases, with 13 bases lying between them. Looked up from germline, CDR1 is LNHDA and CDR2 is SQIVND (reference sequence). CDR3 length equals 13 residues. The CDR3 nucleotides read TGTGCCAGTAGTACGAAGAACCAGGGTGAGCAGTTCTTC. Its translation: CASSTKNQGEQFF. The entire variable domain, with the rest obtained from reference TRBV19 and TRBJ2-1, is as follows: DGGITQSPKYLFRKEGQNVTLSCEQNLNHDAMYWYRQDPGQGLRLIYYSQIVNDFQKGDIAEGYSVSREKKESFPLTVTSAQKNPTAFYLCASSTKNQGEQFFGPGTRLTVL.

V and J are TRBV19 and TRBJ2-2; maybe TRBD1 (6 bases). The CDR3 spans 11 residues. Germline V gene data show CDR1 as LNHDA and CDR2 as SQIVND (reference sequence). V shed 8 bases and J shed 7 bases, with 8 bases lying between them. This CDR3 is CASYRVGELFF. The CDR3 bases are TGTGCCAGTTACAGGGTCGGGGAGCTGTTTTTT.

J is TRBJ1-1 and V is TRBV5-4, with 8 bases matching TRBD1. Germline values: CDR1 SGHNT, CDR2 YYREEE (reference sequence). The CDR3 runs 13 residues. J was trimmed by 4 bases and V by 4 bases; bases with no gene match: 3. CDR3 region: CASSPDRGTEAFF. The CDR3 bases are TGTGCCAGCAGCCCCGACAGGGGCACTGAAGCTTTCTTT.

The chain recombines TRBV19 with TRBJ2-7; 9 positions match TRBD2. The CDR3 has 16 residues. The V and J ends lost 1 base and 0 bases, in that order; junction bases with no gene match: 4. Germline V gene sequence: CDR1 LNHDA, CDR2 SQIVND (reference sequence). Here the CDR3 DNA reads TGTGCCAGTAGTATAGCTAGCGGGGACAGCTCCTACGAGCAGTACTTC. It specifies CASSIASGDSSYEQYF.

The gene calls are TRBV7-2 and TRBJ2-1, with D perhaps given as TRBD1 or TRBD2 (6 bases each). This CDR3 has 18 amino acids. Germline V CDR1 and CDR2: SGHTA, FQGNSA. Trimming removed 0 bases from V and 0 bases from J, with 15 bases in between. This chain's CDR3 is CASSLAGGPMSSYNEQFF. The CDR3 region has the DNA TGTGCCAGCAGCTTAGCGGGGGGCCCAATGAGCTCCTACAATGAGCAGTTCTTC. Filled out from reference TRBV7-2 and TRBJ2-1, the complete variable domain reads GAGVSQSPSNKVTEKGKDVELRCDPISGHTALYWYRQSLGQGLEFLIYFQGNSAPDKSGLPSDRFSAERTGGSVSTLTIQRTQQEDSAVYLCASSLAGGPMSSYNEQFFGPGTRLTVL.

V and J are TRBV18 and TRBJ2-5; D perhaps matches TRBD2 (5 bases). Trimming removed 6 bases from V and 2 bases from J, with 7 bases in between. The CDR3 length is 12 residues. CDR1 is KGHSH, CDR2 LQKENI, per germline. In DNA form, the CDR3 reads TGTGCCAGCTCCCGAGGGCAAGAGACCCAGTACTTC. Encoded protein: CASSRGQETQYF.

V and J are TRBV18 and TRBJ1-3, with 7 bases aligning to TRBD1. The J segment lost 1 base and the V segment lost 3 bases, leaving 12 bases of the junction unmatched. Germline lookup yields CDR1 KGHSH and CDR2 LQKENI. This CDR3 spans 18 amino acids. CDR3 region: CASSPQPSTGPSGNTIYF. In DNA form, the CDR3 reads TGTGCCAGCTCACCCCAACCGTCGACAGGGCCGTCTGGAAACACCATATATTTT.

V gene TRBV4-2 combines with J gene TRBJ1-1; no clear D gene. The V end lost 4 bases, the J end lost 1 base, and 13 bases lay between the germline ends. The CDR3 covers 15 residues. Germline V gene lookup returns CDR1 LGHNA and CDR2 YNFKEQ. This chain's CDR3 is CASSRALASNTEAFF. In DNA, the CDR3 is TGTGCCAGCAGCCGAGCACTCGCCTCGAACACTGAAGCTTTCTTT.

As DNA, the CDR3 is TGTGCCAGCAGCCGGGATGGCCAGGCTACCTACGAGCAGTACTTC. It codes for CASSRDGQATYEQYF. The V call is TRBV5-4, the J call TRBJ2-7; weak D call: TRBD2 (5 bases). Germline V gives CDR1 SGHNT, CDR2 YYREEE (reference sequence). Trimming cost V 4 bases and J 2 bases, with 16 bases left between them. The length of the CDR3 is 15 residues.